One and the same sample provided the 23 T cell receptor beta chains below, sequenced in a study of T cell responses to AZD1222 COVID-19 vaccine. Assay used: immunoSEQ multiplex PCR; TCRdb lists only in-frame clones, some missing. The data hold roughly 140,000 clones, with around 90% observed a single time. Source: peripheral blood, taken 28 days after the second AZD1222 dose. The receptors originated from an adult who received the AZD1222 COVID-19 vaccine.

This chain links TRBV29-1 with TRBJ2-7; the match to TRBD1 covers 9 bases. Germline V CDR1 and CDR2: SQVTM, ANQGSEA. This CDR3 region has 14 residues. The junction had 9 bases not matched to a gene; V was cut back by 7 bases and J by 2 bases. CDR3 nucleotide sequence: TGCAGCGCCGAGGGGGGACAGGGTCCCTACGAGCAGTACTTC. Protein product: CSAEGGQGPYEQYF.

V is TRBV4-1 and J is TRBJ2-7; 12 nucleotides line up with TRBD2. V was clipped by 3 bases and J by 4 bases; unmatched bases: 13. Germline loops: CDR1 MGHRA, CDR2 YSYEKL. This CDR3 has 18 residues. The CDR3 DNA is TGCGCCAGCAGCCAGGCCCTCCAGACTAGCGGGAGCAAGTACGAGCAGTACTTC. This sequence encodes CASSQALQTSGSKYEQYF.

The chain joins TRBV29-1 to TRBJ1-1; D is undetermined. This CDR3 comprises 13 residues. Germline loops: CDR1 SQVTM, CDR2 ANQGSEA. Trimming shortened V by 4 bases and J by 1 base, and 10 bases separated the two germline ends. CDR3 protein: CSVVYTENTEAFF. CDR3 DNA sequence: TGCAGCGTTGTATACACCGAGAACACTGAAGCTTTCTTT.

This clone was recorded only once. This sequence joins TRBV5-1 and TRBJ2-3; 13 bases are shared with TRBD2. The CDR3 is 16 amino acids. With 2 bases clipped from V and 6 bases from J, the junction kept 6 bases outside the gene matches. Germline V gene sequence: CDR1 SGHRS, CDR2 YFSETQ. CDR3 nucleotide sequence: TGCGCCAGCAGCTTAAGGACTAGCGGGAGCTCTGATACGCAGTATTTT. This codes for CASSLRTSGSSDTQYF.

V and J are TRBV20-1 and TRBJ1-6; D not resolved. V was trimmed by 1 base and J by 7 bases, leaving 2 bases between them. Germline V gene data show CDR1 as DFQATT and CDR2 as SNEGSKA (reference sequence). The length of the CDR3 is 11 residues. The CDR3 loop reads CSARGNSPLHF. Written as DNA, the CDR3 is TGCAGTGCTAGAGGGAATTCACCCCTCCACTTT.

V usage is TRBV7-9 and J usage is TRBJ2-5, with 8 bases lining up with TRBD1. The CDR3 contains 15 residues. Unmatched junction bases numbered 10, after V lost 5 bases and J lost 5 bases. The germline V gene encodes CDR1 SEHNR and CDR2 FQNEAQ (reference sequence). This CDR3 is CASSLLPGGRETQYF. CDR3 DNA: TGTGCCAGCAGCCTACTCCCAGGGGGCCGGGAGACCCAGTACTTC.

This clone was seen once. CDR3 nucleotide sequence: TGTGCCAGCAGCCAAGGTATCGGCAGGGGGCAATCTGGAAACACCATATATTTT. This translates into CASSQGIGRGQSGNTIYF. The chain links TRBV3-1 (or the pseudogene TRBV3-2) to TRBJ1-3, with 8 bases lining up with TRBD1. This CDR3 spans 18 amino acids. The germline V gene encodes CDR1 LGHDT and CDR2 YNNKEL (reference sequence). After removal of 1 base from V and 1 base from J, the junction contained 9 bases not matched to a gene.

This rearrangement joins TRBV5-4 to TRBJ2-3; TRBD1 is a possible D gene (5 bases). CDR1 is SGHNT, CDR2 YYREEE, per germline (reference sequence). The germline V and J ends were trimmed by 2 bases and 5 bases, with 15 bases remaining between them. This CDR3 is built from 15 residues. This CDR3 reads CASSLDPTQGDTQYF. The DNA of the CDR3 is TGTGCCAGCAGCTTAGATCCGACGCAGGGAGATACGCAGTATTTT.

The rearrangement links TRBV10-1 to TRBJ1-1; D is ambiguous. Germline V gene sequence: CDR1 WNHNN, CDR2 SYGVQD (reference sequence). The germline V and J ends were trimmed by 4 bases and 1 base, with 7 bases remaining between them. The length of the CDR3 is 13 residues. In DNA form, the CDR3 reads TGCGCCAGCAGTGGGACGGCGAACACTGAAGCTTTCTTT. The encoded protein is CASSGTANTEAFF.

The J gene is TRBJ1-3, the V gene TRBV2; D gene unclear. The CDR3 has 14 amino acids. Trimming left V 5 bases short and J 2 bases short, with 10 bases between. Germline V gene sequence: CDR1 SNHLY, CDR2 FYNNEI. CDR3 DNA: TGTGCCAGCAGTCCTACTTACGCTGGAAACACCATATATTTT. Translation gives CASSPTYAGNTIYF.

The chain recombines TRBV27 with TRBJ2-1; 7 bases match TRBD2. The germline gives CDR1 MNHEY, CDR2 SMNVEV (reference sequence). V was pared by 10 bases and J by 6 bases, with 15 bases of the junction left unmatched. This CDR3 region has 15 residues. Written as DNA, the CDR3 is TGTGCCACACGATTGGGCGGGAGTACGATCAATGAGCAGTTCTTC. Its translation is CATRLGGSTINEQFF.

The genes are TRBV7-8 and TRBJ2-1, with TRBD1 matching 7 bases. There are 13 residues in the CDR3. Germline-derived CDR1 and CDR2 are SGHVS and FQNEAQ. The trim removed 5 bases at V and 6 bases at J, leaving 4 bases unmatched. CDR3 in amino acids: CASSLGTVNEQFF. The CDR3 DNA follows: TGTGCCAGCAGCCTCGGGACAGTCAATGAGCAGTTCTTC.

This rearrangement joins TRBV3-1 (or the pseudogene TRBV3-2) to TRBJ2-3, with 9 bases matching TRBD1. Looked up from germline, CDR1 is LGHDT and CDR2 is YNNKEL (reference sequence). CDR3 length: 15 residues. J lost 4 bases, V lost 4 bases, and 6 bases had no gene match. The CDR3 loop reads CASSPRDRESDTQYF. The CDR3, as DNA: TGTGCCAGCAGCCCCCGGGACAGGGAATCAGATACGCAGTATTTT.

The CDR3 spells CAWSLFTSGAGNTIYF. The CDR3 DNA sequence: TGTGCCTGGAGCTTGTTTACGAGTGGCGCCGGAAACACCATATATTTT. The chain uses TRBV30 and TRBJ1-3; D remains unclear. Trimming pared 3 bases from V and 4 bases from J, leaving 19 bases between. The CDR3 spans 16 residues. CDR1 GTSNPN and CDR2 SVGIG come from the germline V gene (reference sequence).

CDR3 loop: CASSAWGYGYTF. CDR3 sequence (DNA): TGTGCCAGCAGCGCTTGGGGCTATGGCTACACCTTC. This rearrangement joins TRBV9 to TRBJ1-2, with unresolved D. Germline V gives CDR1 SGDLS, CDR2 YYNGEE. V was pared by 3 bases and J by 4 bases, with 7 bases between. The CDR3 runs to 12 residues.

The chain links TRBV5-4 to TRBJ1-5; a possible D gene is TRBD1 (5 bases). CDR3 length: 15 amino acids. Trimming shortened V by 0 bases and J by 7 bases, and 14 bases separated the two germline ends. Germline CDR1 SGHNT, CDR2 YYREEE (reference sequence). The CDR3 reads CASSLDGGVGQPQHF. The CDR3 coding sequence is TGTGCCAGCAGCTTGGATGGGGGGGTTGGCCAGCCCCAGCATTTT.

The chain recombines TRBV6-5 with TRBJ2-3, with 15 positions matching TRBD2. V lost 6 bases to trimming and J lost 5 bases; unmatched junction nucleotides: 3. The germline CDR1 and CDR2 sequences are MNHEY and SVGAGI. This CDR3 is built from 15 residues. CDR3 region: CASRGLAGGEDTQYF. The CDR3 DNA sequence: TGTGCCAGCAGAGGACTAGCGGGAGGGGAAGATACGCAGTATTTT.

Written as DNA, the CDR3 is TGTGCCAGCAGAGCGTCGGGGGGTGGCGAGCAGTACGTC. It is translated as CASRASGGGEQYV. The rearrangement joins TRBV12-3 or TRBV12-4 to TRBJ2-7, with TRBD2 matching 7 bases. The ends lost 6 bases at V and 6 bases at J; junction bases unmatched: 8. The CDR3 length is 13 residues.

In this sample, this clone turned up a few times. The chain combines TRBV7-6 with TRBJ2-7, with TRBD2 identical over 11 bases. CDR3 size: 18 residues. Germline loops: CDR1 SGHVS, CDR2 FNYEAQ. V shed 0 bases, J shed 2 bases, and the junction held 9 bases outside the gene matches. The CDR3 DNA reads TGTGCCAGCAGCTTAGCCACCGGGACTAGCGGAGGTACCTACGAGCAGTACTTC. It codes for CASSLATGTSGGTYEQYF.

The CDR3: CASSQGTGDNQPQHF. In DNA, the CDR3 is TGCGCCAGCAGCCAAGGAACAGGGGACAATCAGCCCCAGCATTTT. The chain has TRBV4-3 and TRBJ1-5; 7 bases are a match to TRBD1. After removal of 1 base from V and 3 bases from J, the junction contained 3 bases not matched to a gene. The CDR3 is 15 amino acids. The germline gives CDR1 LGHNA, CDR2 YSLEER.

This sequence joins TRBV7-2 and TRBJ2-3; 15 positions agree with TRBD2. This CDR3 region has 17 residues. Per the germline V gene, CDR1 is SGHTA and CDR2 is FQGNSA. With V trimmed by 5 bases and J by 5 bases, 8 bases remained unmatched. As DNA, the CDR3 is TGTGCCAGCAGCCTTGGACTAGCGGGAGGGCCTCAAGATACGCAGTATTTT. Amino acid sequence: CASSLGLAGGPQDTQYF.

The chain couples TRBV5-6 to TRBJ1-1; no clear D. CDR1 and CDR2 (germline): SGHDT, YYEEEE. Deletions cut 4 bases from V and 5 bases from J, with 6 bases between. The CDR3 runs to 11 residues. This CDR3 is CASSPSTEAFF. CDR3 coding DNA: TGTGCCAGCAGCCCTTCGACTGAAGCTTTCTTT.

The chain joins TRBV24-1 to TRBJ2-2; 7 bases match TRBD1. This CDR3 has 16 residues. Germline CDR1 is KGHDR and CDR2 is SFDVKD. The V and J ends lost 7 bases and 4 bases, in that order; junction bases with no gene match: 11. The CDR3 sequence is CATRGQTNRGTGELFF. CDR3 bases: TGTGCCACCAGGGGACAGACGAACCGAGGCACCGGGGAGCTGTTTTTT.